The clone carrying this T cell receptor beta chain was counted many times. Its antigen is not known. V dropped 4 bases and J dropped 13 bases, with 13 bases sitting between them. Germline CDR1 and CDR2: SEHNR and FQNEAQ (reference sequence). The CDR3 totals 11 residues. The record originates from a study of T cell repertoires in cytomegalovirus infection. A single record per CDR3 protein comes from TCRdb applying MiXCR to the reads. The sample consists of approximately 260,000 distinct CDR3 sequences, 20% to 25% of them appearing once. The receptor comes from a human donor in good health (CMV status not recorded). Some clones in this sample may be carry-over from other donors' samples. Source: cultured PBMCs, taken from culture after CMV antigen stimulation. The chain joins TRBV7-9 to TRBJ1-2, with D unresolved. The CDR3 nucleotides are TGTGCCAGCAGCTCCGGGGAGACGGCCACCTTC. Translating it yields CASSSGETATF.